This T cell receptor beta chain was obtained from a study of blood T cells in healthy people across ages. The CDR3 is 15 residues long. Trimming cost V 5 bases and J 7 bases; bases outside gene matches: 9. CDR1 and CDR2 from the germline V gene are MDHEN and SYDVKM. A second PCR, run for roughly 7 to 11 cycles, used a sample-barcoded 5' primer plus a J-beta primer mix. MiXCR was run by TCRdb on the 5' RACE reads, yielding one entry per CDR3 protein. The sample lists approximately 1.5 million distinct CDR3 sequences, roughly 32% seen once, with around 11% in the top ten. The chain combines TRBV28 with TRBJ2-7; 12 bases agree with TRBD2. The source material was blood. This TCR derives from a woman aged 30 to 39 in good health. CDR3 residues: CASSRTSGMRNEQYF. The CDR3 region has the DNA TGTGCCAGCAGTCGGACTAGCGGGATGAGGAATGAGCAGTACTTC. The full variable domain, with the rest looked up from reference TRBV28 and TRBJ2-7, is DVKVTQSSRYLVKRTGEKVFLECVQDMDHENMFWYRQDPGLGLRLIYFSYDVKMKEKGDIPEGYSVSREKKERFSLILESASTNQTSMYLCASSRTSGMRNEQYFGPGTRLTVT.